This is a list of T cell receptor beta chains from one sample in a study of cytomegalovirus exposure and HLA in healthy donors. TCRdb's copy holds only in-frame clones and misses some; the assay was immunoSEQ multiplex PCR. The sample holds approximately 100,000 clones; 79% are singletons and the top ten take roughly 3.7%. The sequencing input was PBMCs. The receptor source for this set is a female donor in good health and CMV-seropositive. CDR3s include the opening cysteine and the closing phenylalanine or tryptophan. D genes are given only for firm matches. Only some rows state a clone size, as once, few, many or a class for expanded clones.

j_gene,v_gene,d_gene,abundance,CDR3aa,CDR3nt
TRBJ1-4,TRBV6-1,NA,few,CASTSGSTTNEKLFF,TGTGCCAGCACCTCGGGGAGCACAACTAATGAAAAACTGTTTTTT
TRBJ2-3,TRBV4-2,TRBD1,few,CASSGTTGSTDTQYF,TGTGCCAGCAGTGGGACGACAGGGTCGACAGATACGCAGTATTTT
TRBJ2-3,TRBV5-1,TRBD1,NA,CASSSSPGTGTLDTQYF,TGCGCCAGCAGTTCCTCCCCCGGGACAGGGACTTTAGATACGCAGTATTTT
TRBJ2-1,TRBV6-5,TRBD2,once,CASSYPGLAGEQFF,TGTGCCAGCAGTTACCCTGGACTAGCCGGGGAGCAGTTCTTC
TRBJ1-1,TRBV20-1,NA,few,CSARGGTEAFF,TGCAGTGCTAGGGGGGGGACTGAAGCTTTCTTT
TRBJ2-5,TRBV5-1,TRBD2,NA,CASSPRAGALETQYF,TGCGCCAGCAGCCCACGAGCGGGAGCGTTAGAGACCCAGTACTTC
TRBJ1-2,TRBV7-8,NA,NA,CASSLVATDGYTF,TGTGCCAGCAGCTTAGTTGCGACAGATGGCTACACCTTC
TRBJ1-6,TRBV6-5,NA,NA,CASSQPRRGRSPLHF,TGTGCCAGCAGTCAGCCGCGAAGGGGCCGTTCACCCCTCCACTTT
TRBJ1-4,TRBV2,TRBD1,few,CASSEGTANEKLFF,TGTGCCAGCAGTGAGGGGACAGCTAATGAAAAACTGTTTTTT
TRBJ2-2,TRBV6-1,NA,NA,CASRPGDKNTGELFF,TGTGCCAGCAGACCGGGAGATAAGAACACCGGGGAGCTGTTTTTT
TRBJ2-1,TRBV2,TRBD1,NA,CASTKVGQGTNEQFF,TGTGCCAGCACAAAAGTGGGACAGGGAACTAATGAGCAGTTCTTC
TRBJ2-7,TRBV7-5,NA,NA,CVRTPRGLAGYEQYF,TGTGTCAGAACACCCCGGGGTCTAGCGGGCTACGAGCAGTACTTC
TRBJ2-1,TRBV11-2,TRBD2,NA,CASSLDRTSGRENEQFF,TGTGCCAGCAGCTTAGATCGCACTAGCGGGAGGGAAAATGAGCAGTTCTTC
TRBJ1-2,TRBV5-1,NA,NA,CASSLGQTPPNGYTF,TGCGCCAGCAGCTTAGGACAGACCCCACCGAATGGCTACACCTTC
TRBJ1-1,TRBV7-2,NA,NA,CASSLAGGAVNTEAFF,TGTGCCAGCAGCTTAGCGGGGGGGGCCGTGAACACTGAAGCTTTCTTT
TRBJ1-3,TRBV25-1,NA,NA,CASSPMSWGLGNTIYF,TGTGCCAGCAGTCCCATGAGTTGGGGGCTAGGAAACACCATATATTTT
TRBJ1-4,TRBV29-1,NA,NA,CSVGLRNEKLFF,TGCAGCGTTGGACTGAGAAATGAAAAACTGTTTTTT
TRBJ2-3,TRBV5-4,TRBD2,few,CASSPGGRAGDTQYF,TGTGCCAGCAGCCCGGGCGGGAGGGCCGGAGATACGCAGTATTTT
TRBJ2-7,TRBV7-9,TRBD2,once,CASSHPLAGGSYEQYF,TGTGCCAGCAGCCACCCTCTAGCGGGCGGGTCCTACGAGCAGTACTTC
TRBJ2-1,TRBV25-1,TRBD2,NA,CASSELAGGSGEQFF,TGTGCCAGCAGTGAACTAGCGGGAGGGAGTGGTGAGCAGTTCTTC
TRBJ2-6,TRBV19,NA,NA,CASRVGSGANGLTF,TGTGCCAGTAGGGTAGGGTCTGGGGCCAACGGCCTGACTTTC
TRBJ2-1,TRBV9,NA,NA,CASSVASSYNEQFF,TGTGCCAGCAGCGTAGCTAGCTCCTACAATGAGCAGTTCTTC
TRBJ1-2,TRBV19,TRBD1,NA,CASTGDRGAYGYTF,TGTGCCAGTACCGGGGACAGGGGGGCCTATGGCTACACCTTC
TRBJ1-2,TRBV2,NA,NA,CASSELGLNYGYTF,TGTGCCAGCAGTGAACTCGGACTGAACTATGGCTACACCTTC
TRBJ1-1,TRBV6-5,NA,once,CASRTRGLTEAFF,TGTGCCAGCAGAACCAGGGGATTGACTGAAGCTTTCTTT